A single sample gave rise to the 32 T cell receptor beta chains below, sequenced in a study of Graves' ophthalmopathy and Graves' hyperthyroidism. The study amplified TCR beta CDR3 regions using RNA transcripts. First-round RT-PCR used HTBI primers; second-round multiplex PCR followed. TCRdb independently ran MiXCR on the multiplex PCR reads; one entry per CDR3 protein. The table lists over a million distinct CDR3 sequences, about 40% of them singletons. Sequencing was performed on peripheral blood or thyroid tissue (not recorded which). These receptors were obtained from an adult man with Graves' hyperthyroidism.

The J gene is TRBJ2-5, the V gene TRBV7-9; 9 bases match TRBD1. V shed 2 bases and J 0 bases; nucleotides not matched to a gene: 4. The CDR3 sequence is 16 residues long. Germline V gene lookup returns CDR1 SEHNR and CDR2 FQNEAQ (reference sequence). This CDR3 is CASSLPQGAHQETQYF. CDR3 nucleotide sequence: TGTGCCAGCAGCTTACCACAGGGGGCTCACCAAGAGACCCAGTACTTC.

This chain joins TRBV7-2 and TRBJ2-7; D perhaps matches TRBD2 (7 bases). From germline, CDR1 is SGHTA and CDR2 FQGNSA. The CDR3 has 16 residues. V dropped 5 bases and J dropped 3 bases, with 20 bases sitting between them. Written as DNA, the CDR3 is TGTGCCAGCAGCCCCATAGGCAGCGGGACAAACTACGAGCAGTACTTC. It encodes CASSPIGSGTNYEQYF.

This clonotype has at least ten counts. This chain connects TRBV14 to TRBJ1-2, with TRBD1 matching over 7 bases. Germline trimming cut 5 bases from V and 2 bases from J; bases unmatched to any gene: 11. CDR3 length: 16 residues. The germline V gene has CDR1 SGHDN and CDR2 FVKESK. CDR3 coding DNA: TGTGCCAGCAGCACTAACGAGCAACAGGGGAACTATGGCTACACCTTC. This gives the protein CASSTNEQQGNYGYTF.

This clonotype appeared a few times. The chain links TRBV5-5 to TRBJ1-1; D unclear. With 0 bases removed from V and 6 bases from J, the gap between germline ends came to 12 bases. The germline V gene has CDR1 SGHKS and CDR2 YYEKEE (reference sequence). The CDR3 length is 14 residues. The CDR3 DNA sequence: TGTGCCAGCAGCTTGGCCGGGCGGCCCTCTGAAGCTTTCTTT. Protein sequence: CASSLAGRPSEAFF.

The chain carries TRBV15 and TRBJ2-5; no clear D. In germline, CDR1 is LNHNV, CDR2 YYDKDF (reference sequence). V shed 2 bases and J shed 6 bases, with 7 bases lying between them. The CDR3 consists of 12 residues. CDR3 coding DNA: TGTGCCACCAGCAGATCAGTGAAGACCCAGTACTTC. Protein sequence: CATSRSVKTQYF.

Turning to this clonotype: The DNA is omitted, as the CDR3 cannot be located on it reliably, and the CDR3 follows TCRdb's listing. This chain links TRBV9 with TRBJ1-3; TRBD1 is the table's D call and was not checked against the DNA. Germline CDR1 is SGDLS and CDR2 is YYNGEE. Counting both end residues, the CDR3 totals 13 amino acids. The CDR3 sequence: CASSPGDRVHLRF.

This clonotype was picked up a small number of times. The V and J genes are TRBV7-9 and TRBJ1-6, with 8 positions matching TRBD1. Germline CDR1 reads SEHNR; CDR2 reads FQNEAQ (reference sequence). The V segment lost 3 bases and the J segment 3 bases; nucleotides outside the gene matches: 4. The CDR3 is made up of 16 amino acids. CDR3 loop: CASSLEDRVYNSPLHF. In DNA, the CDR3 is TGTGCCAGCAGCTTGGAGGACAGGGTCTATAATTCACCCCTCCACTTT.

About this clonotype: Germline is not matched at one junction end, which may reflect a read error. Here the CDR3 reads CATRGGQLNTEALF. In nucleotides, the CDR3 is TGTGCCACACGGGGAGGCCAGTTGAACACTGAAGCTCTCTTT. The gene calls are TRBV28 and TRBJ1-1; D is undetermined. Looked up from germline, CDR1 is MDHEN and CDR2 is SYDVKM. This CDR3 spans 14 amino acids.

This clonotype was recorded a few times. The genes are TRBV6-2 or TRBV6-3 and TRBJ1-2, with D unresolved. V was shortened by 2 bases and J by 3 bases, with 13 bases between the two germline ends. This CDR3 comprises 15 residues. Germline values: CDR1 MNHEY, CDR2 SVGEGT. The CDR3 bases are TGTGCCAGCAGTTACCCCGCGGCTGTAGACTATGGCTACACCTTC. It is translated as CASSYPAAVDYGYTF.

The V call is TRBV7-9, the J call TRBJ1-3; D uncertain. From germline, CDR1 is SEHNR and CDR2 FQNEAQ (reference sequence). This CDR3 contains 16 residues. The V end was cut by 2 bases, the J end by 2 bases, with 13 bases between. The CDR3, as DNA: TGTGCCAGCAGCTTACAAAGGAGAACAGCTGGAAACACCATATATTTT. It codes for CASSLQRRTAGNTIYF.

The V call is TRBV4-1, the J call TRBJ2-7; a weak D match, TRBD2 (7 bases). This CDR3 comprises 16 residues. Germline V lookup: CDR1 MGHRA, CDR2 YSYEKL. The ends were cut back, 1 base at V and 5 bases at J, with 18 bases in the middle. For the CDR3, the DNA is TGCGCCAGCAGCCAAGTGGAAGGGGGAGGGAGGAACGAGCAGTACTTC. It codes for CASSQVEGGGRNEQYF.

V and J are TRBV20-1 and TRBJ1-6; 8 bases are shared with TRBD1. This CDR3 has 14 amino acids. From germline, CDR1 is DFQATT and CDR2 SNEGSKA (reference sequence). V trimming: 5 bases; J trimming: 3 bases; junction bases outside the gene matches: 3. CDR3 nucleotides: TGCAGTGCTGGACAGGGCTACTATAATTCACCCCTCCACTTT. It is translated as CSAGQGYYNSPLHF.

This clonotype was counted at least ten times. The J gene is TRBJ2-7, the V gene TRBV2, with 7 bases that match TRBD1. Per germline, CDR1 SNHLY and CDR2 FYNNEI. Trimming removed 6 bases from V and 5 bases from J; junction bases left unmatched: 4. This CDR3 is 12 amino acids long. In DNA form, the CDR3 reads TGTGCCAGCAGCTACAGGGGCGACGAGCAGTACTTC. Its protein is CASSYRGDEQYF.

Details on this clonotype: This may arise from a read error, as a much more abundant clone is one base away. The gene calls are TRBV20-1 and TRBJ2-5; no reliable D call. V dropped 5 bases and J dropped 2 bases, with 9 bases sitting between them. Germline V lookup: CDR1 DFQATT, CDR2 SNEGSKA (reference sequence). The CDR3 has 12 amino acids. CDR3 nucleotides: TGCAGTGCTCGATTTAAGCAAGAGACCCAGTACTTC. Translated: CSARFKQETQYF.

CDR3 nucleotide sequence: TGTGCCAGCAGCCGCGGTGAAGGGATACGGACCGGGGAGCTGTTTTTT. Encoded protein: CASSRGEGIRTGELFF. The chain links TRBV11-2 to TRBJ2-2; D uncertain. The V and J ends lost 5 bases and 5 bases respectively, with 18 bases between them. CDR1 is SGHAT, CDR2 FQNNGV, per germline. CDR3 size: 16 residues.

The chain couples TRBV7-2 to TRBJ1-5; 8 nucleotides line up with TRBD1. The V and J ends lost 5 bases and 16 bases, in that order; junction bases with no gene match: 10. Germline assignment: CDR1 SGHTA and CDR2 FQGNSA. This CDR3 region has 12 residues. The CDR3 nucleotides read TGTGCCAGCAGCCCCCGGGACAGGTCTTTACATTTT. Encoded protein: CASSPRDRSLHF.

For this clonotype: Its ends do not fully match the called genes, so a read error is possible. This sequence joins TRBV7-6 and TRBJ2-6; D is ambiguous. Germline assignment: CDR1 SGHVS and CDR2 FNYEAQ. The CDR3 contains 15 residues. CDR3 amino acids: CTSTDTISGANVLTF. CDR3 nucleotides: TGTACCAGCACCGACACCATCTCTGGGGCCAACGTCCTGACTTTC.

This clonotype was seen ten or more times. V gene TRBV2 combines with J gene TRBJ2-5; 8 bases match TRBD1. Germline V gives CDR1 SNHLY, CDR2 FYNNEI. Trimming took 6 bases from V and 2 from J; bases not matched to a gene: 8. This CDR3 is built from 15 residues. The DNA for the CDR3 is TGTGCCAGCAGGGAACGGACAGGGCAACAAGAGACCCAGTACTTC. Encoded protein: CASRERTGQQETQYF.

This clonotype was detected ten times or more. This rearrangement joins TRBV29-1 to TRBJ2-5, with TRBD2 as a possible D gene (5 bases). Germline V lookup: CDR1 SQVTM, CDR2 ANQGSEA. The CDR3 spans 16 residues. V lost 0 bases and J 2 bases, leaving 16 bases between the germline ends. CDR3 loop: CSVEDGESRMQETQYF. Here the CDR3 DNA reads TGCAGCGTTGAAGATGGGGAGAGTAGGATGCAAGAGACCCAGTACTTC.

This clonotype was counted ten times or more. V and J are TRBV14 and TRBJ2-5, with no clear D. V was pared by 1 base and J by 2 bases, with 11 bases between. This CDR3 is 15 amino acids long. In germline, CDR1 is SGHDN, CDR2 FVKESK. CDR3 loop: CASSQAGLVQETQYF. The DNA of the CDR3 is TGTGCCAGCAGCCAAGCCGGTCTAGTACAAGAGACCCAGTACTTC.

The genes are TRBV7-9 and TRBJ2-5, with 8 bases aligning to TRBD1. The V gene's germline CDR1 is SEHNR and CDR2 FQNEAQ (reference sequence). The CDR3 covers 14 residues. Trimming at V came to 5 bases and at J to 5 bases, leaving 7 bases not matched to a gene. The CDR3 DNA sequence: TGTGCCAGCAGCGGCCGACAGGGGAAGGAGACCCAGTACTTC. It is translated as CASSGRQGKETQYF.

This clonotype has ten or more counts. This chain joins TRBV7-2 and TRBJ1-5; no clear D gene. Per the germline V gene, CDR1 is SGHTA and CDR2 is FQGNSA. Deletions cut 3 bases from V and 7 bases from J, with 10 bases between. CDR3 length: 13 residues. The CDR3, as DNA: TGTGCCAGCAGCTTTGGGGATCAACAGCCCCAGCATTTT. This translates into CASSFGDQQPQHF.

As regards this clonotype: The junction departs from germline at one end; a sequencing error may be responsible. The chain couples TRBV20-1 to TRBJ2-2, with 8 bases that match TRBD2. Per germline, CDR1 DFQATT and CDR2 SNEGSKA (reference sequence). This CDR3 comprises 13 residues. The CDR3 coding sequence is TGCAGTGACTCGACTAGCGACACCGGGGAGCTGCTTTTT. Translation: CSDSTSDTGELLF.

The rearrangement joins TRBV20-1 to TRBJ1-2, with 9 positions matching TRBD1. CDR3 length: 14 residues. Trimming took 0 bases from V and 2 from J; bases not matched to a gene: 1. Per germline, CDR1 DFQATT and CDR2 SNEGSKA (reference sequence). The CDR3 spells CSARDGTGNYGYTF. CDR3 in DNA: TGCAGTGCTAGAGATGGGACAGGGAACTATGGCTACACCTTC.

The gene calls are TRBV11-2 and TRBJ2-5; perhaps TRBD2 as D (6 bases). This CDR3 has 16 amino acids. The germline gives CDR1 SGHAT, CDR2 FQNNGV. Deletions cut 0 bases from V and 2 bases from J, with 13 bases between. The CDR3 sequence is CASSLEIAEDQETQYF. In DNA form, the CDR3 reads TGTGCCAGCAGCTTAGAGATAGCGGAAGATCAAGAGACCCAGTACTTC.

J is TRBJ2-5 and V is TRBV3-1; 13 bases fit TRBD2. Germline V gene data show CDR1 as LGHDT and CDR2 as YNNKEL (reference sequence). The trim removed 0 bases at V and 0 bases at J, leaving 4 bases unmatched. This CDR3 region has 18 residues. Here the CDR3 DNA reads TGTGCCAGCAGCCAAGATAGAGGACTAGCGGGAGACCAAGAGACCCAGTACTTC. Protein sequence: CASSQDRGLAGDQETQYF.

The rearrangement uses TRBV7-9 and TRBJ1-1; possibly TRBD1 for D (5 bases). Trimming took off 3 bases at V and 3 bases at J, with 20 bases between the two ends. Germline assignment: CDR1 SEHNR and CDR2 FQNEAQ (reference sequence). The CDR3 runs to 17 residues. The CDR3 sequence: CASSFANNGGFHTEAFF. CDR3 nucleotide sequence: TGTGCCAGCAGCTTCGCAAACAACGGGGGGTTCCACACTGAAGCTTTCTTT.

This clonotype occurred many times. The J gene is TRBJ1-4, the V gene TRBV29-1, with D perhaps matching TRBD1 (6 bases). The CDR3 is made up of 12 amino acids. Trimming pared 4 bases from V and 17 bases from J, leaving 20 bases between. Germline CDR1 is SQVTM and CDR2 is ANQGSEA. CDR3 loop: CSVGLAQGVLFF. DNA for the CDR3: TGCAGCGTTGGATTAGCACAGGGCGTCCTTTTTTTT.

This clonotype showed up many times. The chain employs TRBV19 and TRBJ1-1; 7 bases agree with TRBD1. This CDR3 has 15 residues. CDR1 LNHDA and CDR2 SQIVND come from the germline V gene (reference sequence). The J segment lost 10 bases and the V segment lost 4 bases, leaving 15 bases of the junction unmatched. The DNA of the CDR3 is TGTGCCAGTAGTACGCTGGACAGGAGGGAGCCTGGAGCTTTCTTT. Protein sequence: CASSTLDRREPGAFF.

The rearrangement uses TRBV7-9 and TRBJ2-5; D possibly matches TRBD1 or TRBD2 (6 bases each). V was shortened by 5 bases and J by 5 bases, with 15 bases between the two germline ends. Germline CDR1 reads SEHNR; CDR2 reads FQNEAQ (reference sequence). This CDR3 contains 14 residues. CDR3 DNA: TGTGCCAGCAGCCAACTAGGGGGGTGGGAGACCCAGTACTTC. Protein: CASSQLGGWETQYF.

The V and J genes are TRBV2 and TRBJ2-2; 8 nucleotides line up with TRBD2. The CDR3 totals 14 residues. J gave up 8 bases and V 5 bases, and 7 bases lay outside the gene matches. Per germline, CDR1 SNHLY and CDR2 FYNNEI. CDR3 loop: CASSLSGSKGELFF. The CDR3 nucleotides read TGTGCCAGCAGTTTAAGCGGGAGCAAAGGGGAGCTGTTTTTT.

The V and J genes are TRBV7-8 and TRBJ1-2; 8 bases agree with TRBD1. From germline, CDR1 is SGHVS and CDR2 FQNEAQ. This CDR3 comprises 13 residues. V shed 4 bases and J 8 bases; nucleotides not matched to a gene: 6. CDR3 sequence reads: CASSSGQECGYTF. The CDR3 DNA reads TGTGCCAGCAGCTCGGGACAGGAGTGCGGCTACACCTTC.